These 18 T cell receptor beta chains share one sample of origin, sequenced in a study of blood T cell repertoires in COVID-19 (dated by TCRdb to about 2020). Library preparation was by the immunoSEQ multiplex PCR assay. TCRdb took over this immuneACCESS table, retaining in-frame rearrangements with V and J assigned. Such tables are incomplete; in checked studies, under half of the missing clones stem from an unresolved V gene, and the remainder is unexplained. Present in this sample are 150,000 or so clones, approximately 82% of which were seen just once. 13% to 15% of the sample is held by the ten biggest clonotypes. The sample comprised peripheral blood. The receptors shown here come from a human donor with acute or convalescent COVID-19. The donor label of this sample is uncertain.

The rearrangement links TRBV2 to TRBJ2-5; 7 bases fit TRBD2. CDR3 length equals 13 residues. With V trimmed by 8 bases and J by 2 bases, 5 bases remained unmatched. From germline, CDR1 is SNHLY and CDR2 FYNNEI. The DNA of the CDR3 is TGTGCCAGCGGGGGGGGACGTCAAGAGACCCAGTACTTC. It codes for CASGGGRQETQYF.

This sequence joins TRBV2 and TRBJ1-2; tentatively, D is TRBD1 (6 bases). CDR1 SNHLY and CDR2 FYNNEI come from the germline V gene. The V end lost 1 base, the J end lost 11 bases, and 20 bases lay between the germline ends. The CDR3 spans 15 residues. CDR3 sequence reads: CASSEEARGRRRYTF. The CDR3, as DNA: TGTGCCAGCAGTGAAGAGGCCAGGGGAAGACGTAGATACACCTTC.

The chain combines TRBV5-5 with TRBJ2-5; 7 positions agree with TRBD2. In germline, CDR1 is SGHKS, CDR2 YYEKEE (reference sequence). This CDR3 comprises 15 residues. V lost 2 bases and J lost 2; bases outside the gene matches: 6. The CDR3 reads CASSFRQGGQETQYF. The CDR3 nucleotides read TGTGCCAGCAGCTTCCGGCAGGGAGGGCAAGAGACCCAGTACTTC.

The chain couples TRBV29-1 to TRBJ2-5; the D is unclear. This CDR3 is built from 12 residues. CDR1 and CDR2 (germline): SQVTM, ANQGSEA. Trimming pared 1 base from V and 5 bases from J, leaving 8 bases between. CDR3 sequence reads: CSVEAGLETQYF. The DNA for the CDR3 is TGCAGCGTTGAAGCCGGTCTTGAGACCCAGTACTTC.

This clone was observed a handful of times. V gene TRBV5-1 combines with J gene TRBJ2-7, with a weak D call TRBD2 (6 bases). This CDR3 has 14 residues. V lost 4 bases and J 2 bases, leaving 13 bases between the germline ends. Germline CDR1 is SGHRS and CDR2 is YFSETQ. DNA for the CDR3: TGCGCCAGCAGCGCGGCCCTAGCGACCTACGAGCAGTACTTC. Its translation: CASSAALATYEQYF.

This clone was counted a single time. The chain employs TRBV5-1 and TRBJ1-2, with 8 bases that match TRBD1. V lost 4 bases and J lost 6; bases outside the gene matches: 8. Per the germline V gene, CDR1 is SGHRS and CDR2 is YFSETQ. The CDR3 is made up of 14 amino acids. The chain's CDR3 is CASSLRDRYDGYTF. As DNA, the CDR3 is TGCGCCAGCAGCCTCCGGGACAGGTATGATGGCTACACCTTC.

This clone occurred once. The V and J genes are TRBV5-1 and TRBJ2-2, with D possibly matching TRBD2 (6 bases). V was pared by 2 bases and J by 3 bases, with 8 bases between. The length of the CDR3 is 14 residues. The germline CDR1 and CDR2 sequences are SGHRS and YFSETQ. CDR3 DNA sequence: TGCGCCAGCAGCTTTGGGGAGGACACCGGGGAGCTGTTTTTT. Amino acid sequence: CASSFGEDTGELFF.

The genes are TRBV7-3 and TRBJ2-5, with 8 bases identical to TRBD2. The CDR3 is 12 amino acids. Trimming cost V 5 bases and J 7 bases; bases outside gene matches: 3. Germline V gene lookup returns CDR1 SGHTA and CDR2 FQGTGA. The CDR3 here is CASSPGGGTQYF. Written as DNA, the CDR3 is TGTGCCAGCAGCCCCGGGGGGGGGACCCAGTACTTC.

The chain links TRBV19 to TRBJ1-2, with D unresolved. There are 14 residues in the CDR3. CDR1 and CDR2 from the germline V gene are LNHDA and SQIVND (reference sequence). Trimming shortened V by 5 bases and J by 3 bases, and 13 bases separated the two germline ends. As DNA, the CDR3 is TGTGCCAGTAGTTTCTCAGGCGGGTACTATGGCTACACCTTC. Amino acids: CASSFSGGYYGYTF.

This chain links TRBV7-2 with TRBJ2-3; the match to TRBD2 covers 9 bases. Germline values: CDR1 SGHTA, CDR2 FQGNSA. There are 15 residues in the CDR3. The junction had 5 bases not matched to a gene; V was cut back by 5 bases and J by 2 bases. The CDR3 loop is CASSLLAGHTDTQYF. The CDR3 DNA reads TGTGCCAGCAGCCTTCTAGCGGGGCACACAGATACGCAGTATTTT.

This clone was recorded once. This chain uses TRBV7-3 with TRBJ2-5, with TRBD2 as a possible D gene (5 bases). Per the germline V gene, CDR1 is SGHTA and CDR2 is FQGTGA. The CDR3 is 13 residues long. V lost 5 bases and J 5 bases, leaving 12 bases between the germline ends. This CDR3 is CASSPTSSETQYF. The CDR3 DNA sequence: TGTGCCAGCAGCCCTACTAGTTCCGAGACCCAGTACTTC.

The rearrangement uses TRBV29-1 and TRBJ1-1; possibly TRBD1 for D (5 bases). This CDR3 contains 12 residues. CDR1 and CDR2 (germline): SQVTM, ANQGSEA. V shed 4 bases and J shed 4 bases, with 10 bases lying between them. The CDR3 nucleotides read TGCAGCGTTGGGAAGGGGCTCACTGAAGCTTTCTTT. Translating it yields CSVGKGLTEAFF.

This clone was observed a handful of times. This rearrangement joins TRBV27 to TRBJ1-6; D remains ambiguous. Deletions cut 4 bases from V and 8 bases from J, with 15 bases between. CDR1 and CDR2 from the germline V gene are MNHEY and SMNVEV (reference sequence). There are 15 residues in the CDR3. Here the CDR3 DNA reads TGTGCCAGCAGTTCTGGACGGGGAGTTTATTCACCCCTCCACTTT. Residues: CASSSGRGVYSPLHF.

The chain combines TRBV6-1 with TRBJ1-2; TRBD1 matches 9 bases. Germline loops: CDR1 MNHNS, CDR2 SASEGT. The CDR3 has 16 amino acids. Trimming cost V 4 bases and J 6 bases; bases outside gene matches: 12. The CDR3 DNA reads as TGTGCCAGCAGTGGGCGACAGGGGGGAAATTGGGATGGCTACACCTTC. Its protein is CASSGRQGGNWDGYTF.

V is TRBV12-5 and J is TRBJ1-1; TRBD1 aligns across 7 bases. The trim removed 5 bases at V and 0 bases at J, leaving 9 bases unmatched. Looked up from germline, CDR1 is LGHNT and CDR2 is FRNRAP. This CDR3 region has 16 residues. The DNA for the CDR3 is TGTGCTAGTGGTAAGCGACAGGGTAGCTTGAACACTGAAGCTTTCTTT. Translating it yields CASGKRQGSLNTEAFF.

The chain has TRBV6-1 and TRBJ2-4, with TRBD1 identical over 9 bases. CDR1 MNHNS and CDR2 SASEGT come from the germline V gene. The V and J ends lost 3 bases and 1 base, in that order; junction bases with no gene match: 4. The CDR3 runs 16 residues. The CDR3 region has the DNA TGTGCCAGCAGTGAGGGACAGGGTAGGGCCAAAAACATTCAGTACTTC. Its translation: CASSEGQGRAKNIQYF.

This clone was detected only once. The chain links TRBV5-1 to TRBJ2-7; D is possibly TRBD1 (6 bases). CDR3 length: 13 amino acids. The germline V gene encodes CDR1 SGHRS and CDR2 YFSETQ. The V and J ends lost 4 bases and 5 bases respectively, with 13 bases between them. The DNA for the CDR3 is TGCGCCAGCAGCATCGCCAGGGGCAACGAGCAGTACTTC. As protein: CASSIARGNEQYF. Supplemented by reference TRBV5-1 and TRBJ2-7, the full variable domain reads KAGVTQTPRYLIKTRGQQVTLSCSPISGHRSVSWYQQTPGQGLQFLFEYFSETQRNKGNFPGRFSGRQFSNSRSEMNVSTLELGDSALYLCASSIARGNEQYFGPGTRLTVT.

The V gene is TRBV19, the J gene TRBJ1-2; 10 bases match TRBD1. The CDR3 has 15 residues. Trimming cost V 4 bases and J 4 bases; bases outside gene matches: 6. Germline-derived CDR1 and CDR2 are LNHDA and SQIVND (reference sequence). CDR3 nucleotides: TGTGCCAGTAGTACTCGGGACAGGGGATCCTATGGCTACACCTTC. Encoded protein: CASSTRDRGSYGYTF.